A single sample gave rise to the 29 T cell receptor beta chains below, sequenced in a study of cytomegalovirus exposure and HLA in healthy donors. The study ran its PCR with 60 Vbeta and 13 Jbeta primers. TCRdb's copy holds only in-frame clones and misses some; the assay was immunoSEQ multiplex PCR. The sample contains 210,000 or so clones, about 88% of which appear only once. Input material: PBMCs. These receptors originate from a girl aged 2 to 9 in good health and CMV-seronegative.

This chain joins TRBV4-1 and TRBJ2-1; D gene ambiguous. The germline CDR1 and CDR2 sequences are MGHRA and YSYEKL. The V and J ends lost 1 base and 3 bases respectively, with 10 bases between them. This CDR3 is 15 amino acids long. The CDR3 region has the DNA TGCGCCAGCAGCCAAGCTATTCCCCTCTACAATGAGCAGTTCTTC. Translation: CASSQAIPLYNEQFF.

The rearrangement joins TRBV5-4 to TRBJ1-5; D perhaps matches TRBD1 (6 bases). The V gene lost 6 bases and the J gene lost 11 bases, with 15 bases spanning the gap. The germline V gene has CDR1 SGHNT and CDR2 YYREEE (reference sequence). The CDR3 sequence is 12 residues long. As DNA, the CDR3 is TGTGCCAGCAATCGACAGGCTATAGCCCAGCATTTT. Translating gives CASNRQAIAQHF.

The chain is built from TRBV5-1 and TRBJ2-6; 8 nucleotides line up with TRBD1. The V and J ends lost 3 bases and 0 bases, in that order; junction bases with no gene match: 11. The CDR3 has 19 amino acids. The germline gives CDR1 SGHRS, CDR2 YFSETQ. The CDR3 DNA is TGCGCCAGCAGCTGGGGCCAGACAGGGGACCTCTCTGGGGCCAACGTCCTGACTTTC. It is translated as CASSWGQTGDLSGANVLTF.

The gene calls are TRBV2 and TRBJ1-5; 7 bases line up with TRBD1. The germline V gene encodes CDR1 SNHLY and CDR2 FYNNEI. The CDR3 runs 16 residues. V lost 6 bases and J lost 0; bases outside the gene matches: 8. In nucleotides, the CDR3 is TGTGCCAGCAGCGGGACAGCCCCTTATAGCAATCAGCCCCAGCATTTT. It specifies CASSGTAPYSNQPQHF.

The gene calls are TRBV4-1 and TRBJ2-3, with TRBD2 matching 12 bases. Germline values: CDR1 MGHRA, CDR2 YSYEKL. The V and J ends lost 6 bases and 5 bases, in that order; junction bases with no gene match: 9. The CDR3 contains 16 residues. CDR3 nucleotide sequence: TGCGCCAGCAGATGGGGACTAGCGGGCCGTAGAGATACGCAGTATTTT. It specifies CASRWGLAGRRDTQYF.

This clone was picked up a small number of times. This chain uses TRBV6-5 with TRBJ2-3; 9 bases are a match to TRBD1. The junction had 0 bases not matched to a gene; V was cut back by 0 bases and J by 8 bases. The germline V gene encodes CDR1 MNHEY and CDR2 SVGAGI. This CDR3 is built from 13 residues. The CDR3 DNA sequence: TGTGCCAGCAGTTACTCGGGACAGGGTACGCAGTATTTT. It translates to CASSYSGQGTQYF.

This clone occurred once. The junction does not match germline at one end; this may be a read error. The chain combines TRBV10-3 with TRBJ1-1; D is uncertain. This CDR3 contains 14 residues. CDR1 is ENHRY and CDR2 is SYGVKD in the germline V gene. CDR3 DNA: TGTGCCACCAGTGAGTTTGGGCCGGCAACTGAAGCTTTCTTT. Its protein product is CATSEFGPATEAFF.

In its sample, this clone was seen once. The V gene is TRBV7-2, the J gene TRBJ2-1, with a tentative D call TRBD2 (5 bases). Germline V lookup: CDR1 SGHTA, CDR2 FQGNSA. The germline V and J ends were trimmed by 5 bases and 0 bases, with 14 bases remaining between them. CDR3 length equals 16 residues. CDR3 nucleotide sequence: TGTGCCAGCAGCCTCGCCCCCGGGAACTCCTACAATGAGCAGTTCTTC. It codes for CASSLAPGNSYNEQFF.

The chain recombines TRBV5-4 with TRBJ2-3; possibly TRBD2 for D (5 bases). This CDR3 region has 14 residues. Trimming took 3 bases from V and 6 from J, leaving 14 bases between them. Germline lookup yields CDR1 SGHNT and CDR2 YYREEE (reference sequence). In DNA form, the CDR3 reads TGTGCCAGCAGCTCTCGGACGGGAACGGATACGCAGTATTTT. Protein sequence: CASSSRTGTDTQYF.

Notes on this clone: One junction end disagrees with the germline gene, perhaps due to a read error. The chain is built from TRBV7-8 and TRBJ2-1; D may be TRBD2 (5 bases). Germline V gene sequence: CDR1 SGHVS, CDR2 FQNEAQ. The CDR3 sequence is 14 residues long. CDR3 DNA: TGTGCCAGCAGTTTAGGCGGGCTATACAATGAGCAGTTCTTC. Its protein is CASSLGGLYNEQFF.

V is TRBV5-1 and J is TRBJ1-2, with D possibly TRBD1 on 5 matching bases. This CDR3 contains 15 residues. CDR1 and CDR2 from the germline V gene are SGHRS and YFSETQ. Trimming took off 3 bases at V and 5 bases at J, with 17 bases between the two ends. The CDR3 reads CASSSDSGDPYGYTF. CDR3 nucleotides: TGCGCCAGCAGCTCCGACTCGGGGGACCCGTATGGCTACACCTTC.

This chain connects TRBV9 to TRBJ1-1; D is uncertain. V was trimmed by 1 base and J by 5 bases, leaving 12 bases between them. From germline, CDR1 is SGDLS and CDR2 YYNGEE. There are 14 residues in the CDR3. CDR3 region: CASSVKRAPTEAFF. The CDR3 bases are TGTGCCAGCAGCGTAAAGAGGGCGCCTACTGAAGCTTTCTTT.

This sequence joins TRBV4-2 and TRBJ2-7; TRBD2 matches at 7 bases. Germline loops: CDR1 LGHNA, CDR2 YNFKEQ. After removal of 3 bases from V and 5 bases from J, the junction contained 7 bases not matched to a gene. The length of the CDR3 is 14 residues. CDR3 in amino acids: CASSHPNGGNEQYF. DNA for the CDR3: TGTGCCAGCAGCCACCCTAACGGGGGGAACGAGCAGTACTTC.

V usage is TRBV15 and J usage is TRBJ1-1; the D gene is possibly TRBD1 (5 bases). V lost 5 bases and J lost 9, with 16 bases in between. Germline assignment: CDR1 LNHNV and CDR2 YYDKDF (reference sequence). The CDR3 has 13 residues. CDR3 amino acids: CATSAGRRDQAFF. In DNA form, the CDR3 reads TGTGCCACCAGCGCGGGACGCCGGGACCAAGCTTTCTTT. The full variable domain, in which reference TRBV15 and TRBJ1-1 provide the parts outside the CDR3, is DAMVIQNPRYQVTQFGKPVTLSCSQTLNHNVMYWYQQKSSQAPKLLFHYYDKDFNNEADTPDNFQSRRPNTSFCFLDIRSPGLGDTAMYLCATSAGRRDQAFFGQGTRLTVV.

This sequence joins TRBV28 and TRBJ1-2, with TRBD1 matching 7 bases. Germline assignment: CDR1 MDHEN and CDR2 SYDVKM. Trimming removed 6 bases from V and 6 bases from J; junction bases left unmatched: 10. The CDR3 has 14 amino acids. CDR3 protein: CASSLQGIRHGYTF. The CDR3 DNA is TGTGCCAGCAGCCTACAGGGGATTCGGCATGGCTACACCTTC.

This chain uses TRBV7-2 with TRBJ1-5, with D maybe TRBD1 (5 bases). CDR1 and CDR2 (germline): SGHTA, FQGNSA. V shed 7 bases and J shed 0 bases, with 13 bases lying between them. The CDR3 sequence is 15 residues long. CDR3 in DNA: TGTGCCAGCAACTGGGGCGGCAATAGCAATCAGCCCCAGCATTTT. It specifies CASNWGGNSNQPQHF.

The chain couples TRBV7-6 to TRBJ1-1; 7 positions agree with TRBD1. This CDR3 comprises 15 residues. J was trimmed by 4 bases and V by 8 bases; bases with no gene match: 13. Germline V gene data show CDR1 as SGHVS and CDR2 as FNYEAQ. The CDR3 protein is CASGNTGDSLTEAFF. The CDR3 bases are TGTGCCAGCGGCAACACAGGGGACTCCCTCACTGAAGCTTTCTTT.

The V and J genes are TRBV19 and TRBJ2-1; 10 bases agree with TRBD1. This CDR3 has 15 residues. The J segment lost 4 bases and the V segment lost 7 bases, leaving 7 bases of the junction unmatched. CDR1 and CDR2 from the germline V gene are LNHDA and SQIVND (reference sequence). The CDR3, as DNA: TGTGCCAGTAATCGGGAGGGACAGGGGTACAATGAGCAGTTCTTC. It yields the protein CASNREGQGYNEQFF. Supplemented by reference TRBV19 and TRBJ2-1, the full variable domain reads DGGITQSPKYLFRKEGQNVTLSCEQNLNHDAMYWYRQDPGQGLRLIYYSQIVNDFQKGDIAEGYSVSREKKESFPLTVTSAQKNPTAFYLCASNREGQGYNEQFFGPGTRLTVL.

The rearrangement uses TRBV28 and TRBJ2-3, with TRBD2 matching 9 bases. CDR1 is MDHEN, CDR2 SYDVKM, per germline. The ends lost 3 bases at V and 4 bases at J; junction bases unmatched: 14. CDR3 length equals 18 residues. CDR3 coding DNA: TGTGCCAGCAGTTTGACGATTAGCGGGAGTTTTGAGGCAGATACGCAGTATTTT. Its protein is CASSLTISGSFEADTQYF.

The V gene is TRBV6-1, the J gene TRBJ2-7; D ambiguous. Trimming left V 4 bases short and J 1 base short, with 11 bases between. The CDR3 is 14 amino acids. Germline loops: CDR1 MNHNS, CDR2 SASEGT. The CDR3 sequence: CASSVVAASYEQYF. The CDR3 region has the DNA TGTGCCAGCAGTGTGGTGGCTGCATCCTACGAGCAGTACTTC.

This rearrangement joins TRBV30 to TRBJ2-7; 7 bases align to TRBD2. The length of the CDR3 is 12 residues. Germline assignment: CDR1 GTSNPN and CDR2 SVGIG (reference sequence). Germline trimming cut 4 bases from V and 5 bases from J; bases unmatched to any gene: 5. CDR3 sequence reads: CAWNREAHEQYF. The CDR3 nucleotides are TGTGCCTGGAACCGGGAGGCACACGAGCAGTACTTC.

The V and J genes are TRBV30 and TRBJ1-1; TRBD1 might be the D (5 bases). V lost 3 bases and J lost 4, with 9 bases in between. The CDR3 loop spans 12 amino acids. The germline V gene has CDR1 GTSNPN and CDR2 SVGIG (reference sequence). The CDR3 loop is CAWSRVGTEAFF. The CDR3 nucleotides are TGTGCCTGGAGCAGGGTTGGCACTGAAGCTTTCTTT.

This chain uses TRBV5-1 with TRBJ2-1; TRBD1 is a possible D gene (5 bases). Trimming cost V 0 bases and J 7 bases, with 11 bases left between them. The germline CDR1 and CDR2 sequences are SGHRS and YFSETQ. The CDR3 length is 14 residues. The CDR3, as DNA: TGCGCCAGCAGCTTGGGACCCCAGGGAAATGAGCAGTTCTTC. This encodes CASSLGPQGNEQFF.

In DNA form, the CDR3 reads TGTGCCACCAGCAGGGGACACATCAATCAGCCCCAGCATTTT. Protein sequence: CATSRGHINQPQHF. The chain has TRBV15 and TRBJ1-5; the D gene is possibly TRBD1 (6 bases). The CDR3 runs to 14 residues. V was pared by 3 bases and J by 3 bases, with 9 bases between. The germline V gene encodes CDR1 LNHNV and CDR2 YYDKDF (reference sequence).

This clone was counted only a few times. The CDR3 sequence is CASRPRTGFNEQFF. CDR3 in DNA: TGTGCCAGCAGGCCTAGAACAGGGTTCAATGAGCAGTTCTTC. The chain is built from TRBV5-4 and TRBJ2-1, with D possibly TRBD1 on 6 matching bases. The V gene lost 5 bases and the J gene lost 6 bases, with 15 bases spanning the gap. The germline V gene has CDR1 SGHNT and CDR2 YYREEE (reference sequence). The CDR3 has 14 amino acids.

The table lists this clone with a count of one. The V and J genes are TRBV5-1 and TRBJ2-7; the D gene is possibly TRBD1 (5 bases). This CDR3 has 14 residues. Germline-derived CDR1 and CDR2 are SGHRS and YFSETQ. V dropped 2 bases and J dropped 2 bases, with 11 bases sitting between them. CDR3 loop: CASSFNAGTYEQYF. DNA for the CDR3: TGCGCCAGCAGCTTTAATGCAGGGACCTACGAGCAGTACTTC.

The rearrangement uses TRBV5-1 and TRBJ2-7, with 8 bases that match TRBD2. Unmatched junction bases numbered 7, after V lost 0 bases and J lost 5 bases. The CDR3 sequence is 15 residues long. The V gene's germline CDR1 is SGHRS and CDR2 YFSETQ. For the CDR3, the DNA is TGCGCCAGCAGCTTGGGGGTTAGCGGGGCCCACGAGCAGTACTTC. The encoded protein is CASSLGVSGAHEQYF. Based on the CDR3 plus reference TRBV5-1 and TRBJ2-7, the full variable domain is KAGVTQTPRYLIKTRGQQVTLSCSPISGHRSVSWYQQTPGQGLQFLFEYFSETQRNKGNFPGRFSGRQFSNSRSEMNVSTLELGDSALYLCASSLGVSGAHEQYFGPGTRLTVT.

This sequence joins TRBV6-1 and TRBJ1-5; 7 positions agree with TRBD1. Trimming took 0 bases from V and 7 from J; bases not matched to a gene: 6. The CDR3 extends over 15 amino acids. In germline, CDR1 is MNHNS, CDR2 SASEGT. Written as DNA, the CDR3 is TGTGCCAGCAGTGAAGCGCTTACAGGGGTACAGCCCCAGCATTTT. This encodes CASSEALTGVQPQHF.

The chain's CDR3 is CASSSGTGHYEQYF. The CDR3 region has the DNA TGTGCCAGCAGTTCCGGGACAGGGCACTACGAGCAGTACTTC. The V gene is TRBV27, the J gene TRBJ2-7, with 9 nucleotides matching TRBD1. This CDR3 spans 14 amino acids. Germline V gene data show CDR1 as MNHEY and CDR2 as SMNVEV (reference sequence). The trim removed 4 bases at V and 3 bases at J, leaving 4 bases unmatched.